This section outlines one T cell receptor (beta chain) sequence together with its context. Its antigen remains unidentified. This entry is derived from a study of T cells after yellow fever vaccination. General observations from the study: Reappearing after the booster were most of the clones from primary vaccination (around 96% CD4, approximately 88% CD8). The CD4 and CD8 compartments had a small share of their clonotypes in common.

Each CDR3 protein is one row after TCRdb ran MiXCR on the 5' RACE reads. Here the sample spans 250,000 to 300,000 distinct CDR3 sequences, roughly 8.7% being singletons. Per germline, CDR1 SGHRS and CDR2 YFSETQ. J lost 2 bases, V lost 5 bases, and 6 bases had no gene match. CDR3 length equals 15 residues. This TCR was recovered from a man between 18 and 29 years old who received the YFV17D yellow fever vaccine. The rearrangement uses TRBV5-1 and TRBJ2-1, with 8 bases lining up with TRBD2. The starting material was CD4+ T cells sorted from PBMCs, obtained 5 days after the yellow fever booster vaccination. CDR3: CASSRGGTTYNEQFF. The CDR3, as DNA: TGCGCCAGCAGTCGCGGGGGGACCACCTACAATGAGCAGTTCTTC.